Presented here are 29 T cell receptor beta chains from one specimen sequenced in a study of CD8+ T cells in alopecia areata. RNA, once extracted, was reverse transcribed into cDNA for use as the sequencing template. Measured with immunoSEQ multiplex PCR; TCRdb has only the in-frame clones, and not every one. The sample includes roughly 120,000 clones, none of them occurring once. Input material: lesional skin. The receptors originated from a C3H/HeJ mouse with alopecia areata. The mouse strain carries the MHC haplotype H2-k.

About this clone: Any gene name here is a mouse gene name. The read stops 4 residues short of the end of the CDR3; the missing end is completed from the germline J gene. Other DNA sequences within the sample encode an identical CDR3. J is TRBJ2-1 and V is TRBV31, with a tentative D call TRBD1 (5 bases). Trimming cost V 0 bases and J 1 base, with 7 bases left between them. The CDR3 extends over 14 amino acids. Germline V lookup: CDR1 GKSSPN, CDR2 SITVG. Incomplete CDR3 DNA: TGTGCCTGGAGTCTCGCAGGGAACTATGCT. Protein sequence: CAWSLAGNYA. The full CDR3 protein is CAWSLAGNYAEQFF.

Of note for this clone: These gene names are mouse names. The CDR3 goes on 4 residues after the read ends, and that part is filled in from the germline J gene. The gene calls are TRBV13-3 and TRBJ2-5, with TRBD1 identical over 9 bases. Germline V gives CDR1 NNHDY, CDR2 SYVADS. The CDR3 extends over 15 amino acids. The CDR3 protein is CASSDPQGAGDTQYF. The covered CDR3 bases are TGTGCCAGCAGTGACCCACAGGGGGCCGGAGAC.

In its sample, this clone was seen a few times. Genes and germline are mouse. The CDR3 end lies 4 residues beyond the end of the read and is filled in from the germline J gene. The chain is built from TRBV13-3 and TRBJ2-7; possible D gene TRBD2, 7 bases. There are 13 residues in the CDR3. The germline CDR1 and CDR2 sequences are NNHDY and SYVADS. The covered CDR3 bases are TGTGCCAGCAGTGCGGGGGGCGAAGAT. It codes for CASSAGGED. The whole CDR3 reads CASSAGGEDEQYF.

This clone was observed a few times. The genes are named according to mouse. The CDR3 end lies 4 residues beyond the end of the read and is filled in from the germline J gene. The chain employs TRBV1 and TRBJ2-5, with 10 bases fitting TRBD2. CDR3 length: 17 residues. The trim removed 3 bases at V and 0 bases at J, leaving 6 bases unmatched. The germline gives CDR1 NSQYPW, CDR2 LRSPGD (reference sequence). CDR3 bases read: TGCACCTGCAGTGCCAGGACTGGGGGCCTTAACCAAGAC. This sequence encodes CTCSARTGGLNQD. The whole CDR3 sequence is CTCSARTGGLNQDTQYF. The full variable domain, with the rest looked up from reference TRBV1 and TRBJ2-5, is VTLLEQNPRWRLVPRGQAVNLRCILKNSQYPWMSWYQQDLQKQLQWLFTLRSPGDKEVKSLPGADYLATRVTDTELRLQVANMSQGRTLYCTCSARTGGLNQDTQYFGPGTRLLVL.

This clone has a handful of counts. Gene names refer to mouse genes. The part of the CDR3 DNA that was read is TGTGCCAGCAGTGATGTAGGGACTGGGGGGCCCAACTATGCT. Its protein product is CASSDVGTGGPNYA. The full CDR3 reads CASSDVGTGGPNYAEQFF. This chain uses TRBV13-3 with TRBJ2-1, with 12 bases identical to TRBD2. Coverage ceases 4 residues before the CDR3 finishes, and the germline J gene fills in the end. J was trimmed by 1 base and V by 0 bases; bases with no gene match: 5. The CDR3 has 18 residues. Germline V gene lookup returns CDR1 NNHDY and CDR2 SYVADS.

On this clone itself: Mouse gene names and germline throughout. Incomplete CDR3 DNA: TGTGCCAGCAGTCCCTCGACTGGGTACACCGGG. It specifies CASSPSTGYTG. The complete CDR3 reads CASSPSTGYTGQLYF. The chain has TRBV19 and TRBJ2-2; TRBD2 aligns across 7 bases. The read falls 4 residues short of the CDR3 end, and the missing part is taken from the germline J gene. The length of the CDR3 is 15 residues. Trimming took 4 bases from V and 3 from J; bases not matched to a gene: 6. Germline V gene lookup returns CDR1 FNHDT and CDR2 SITEND (reference sequence).

This clone was observed at least ten times. Gene names and germline refer to mouse. From the germline J gene comes the end of the CDR3, since the read stops 4 residues before it. The chain joins TRBV13-3 to TRBJ1-2; 7 bases fit TRBD1. Losses at the gene ends were 5 bases for V and 3 bases for J; bases not matched to a gene: 7. Germline assignment: CDR1 NNHDY and CDR2 SYVADS. CDR3 length: 14 residues. Here the CDR3 reads CASRKQGKDSDYTF. The sequenced part of the CDR3 DNA is TGTGCCAGCAGGAAACAGGGGAAAGACTCC.

Comments on this clone: Gene and germline names: mouse. The CDR3 end is not reached by the read, which stops 4 residues before it; the germline J gene fills it in. V and J are TRBV19 and TRBJ2-7; 8 positions match TRBD1. Germline trimming cut 5 bases from V and 0 bases from J; bases unmatched to any gene: 4. The CDR3 is 14 amino acids. Germline CDR1 and CDR2: FNHDT and SITEND (reference sequence). The CDR3 DNA, read in part, is TGTGCCAGCAGCGGGGACAGGAGCTCCTAT. Translated: CASSGDRSSY. The complete CDR3 protein is CASSGDRSSYEQYF.

This clone was seen a few times. TCRdb's protein sequence differs at residue 12 from the translated DNA; the protein presented here follows the DNA. Mouse names are used for the genes. CDR3 sequence reads: CASGDKDSYNSPLYF. CDR3 bases read: TGTGCCAGCGGTGATAAGGACAGCTATAATTCGCCC. The rearrangement links TRBV13-2 to TRBJ1-6; tentative D call: TRBD1 (6 bases). The CDR3 end lies 3 residues beyond the end of the read and is filled in from the germline J gene. TRBJ1-6 is recorded as an ORF, its role being uncertain. V was trimmed by 1 base and J by 3 bases, leaving 8 bases between them. CDR3 length: 15 amino acids. Germline V lookup: CDR1 NNHNN, CDR2 SYGAGS (reference sequence).

This clone was observed a few times. The gene symbols are mouse symbols. Sequencing ends 4 residues short of the CDR3 end; the germline J gene provides the rest. Within the sample, other DNA sequences also encode this same CDR3. The chain employs TRBV19 and TRBJ1-1; D may be TRBD1 (6 bases). This CDR3 region has 15 residues. Per germline, CDR1 FNHDT and CDR2 SITEND (reference sequence). V lost 2 bases to trimming and J lost 0 bases, with 11 bases between them. CDR3 DNA, as far as it was read: TGTGCCAGCAGTATTCGGGGGGCAGCAAACACA. Residues: CASSIRGAANT. In full, the CDR3 reads CASSIRGAANTEVFF.

This clone was picked up a small number of times. Mouse gene names apply. Read coverage stops 4 residues before the CDR3 terminus; the germline J gene supplies the remainder. V usage is TRBV13-3 and J usage is TRBJ1-1; D not resolved. Trimming pared 0 bases from V and 2 bases from J, leaving 8 bases between. The V gene's germline CDR1 is NNHDY and CDR2 SYVADS. This CDR3 comprises 14 residues. The CDR3 region is CASSDAQYNTEVFF. The part of the CDR3 DNA that was read is TGTGCCAGCAGTGATGCACAGTACAACACA.

This clone was counted a few times. Germline and genes here are mouse. The read is 4 residues too short to cover the CDR3 end, so that end is filled in from the germline J gene. This rearrangement joins TRBV1 to TRBJ1-4, with 10 positions matching TRBD1. J was trimmed by 4 bases and V by 7 bases; bases with no gene match: 3. Germline V gene sequence: CDR1 NSQYPW, CDR2 LRSPGD (reference sequence). The CDR3 is 14 amino acids. The CDR3 loop reads CTCMGTGDNERLFF. The sequenced CDR3 bases are TGCACCTGCATGGGGACAGGGGACAACGAA. Full variable domain (outside the CDR3, taken from reference TRBV1 and TRBJ1-4): VTLLEQNPRWRLVPRGQAVNLRCILKNSQYPWMSWYQQDLQKQLQWLFTLRSPGDKEVKSLPGADYLATRVTDTELRLQVANMSQGRTLYCTCMGTGDNERLFFGHGTKLSVL.

With respect to this clone: The gene symbols are mouse symbols. With the read ending 4 residues before the CDR3 end, the germline J gene is used to fill in that end. The chain is built from TRBV13-2 and TRBJ2-7; possible D gene TRBD1, 5 bases. The CDR3 length is 10 residues. Germline V gene lookup returns CDR1 NNHNN and CDR2 SYGAGS (reference sequence). CDR3 in amino acids: CASGRDEQYF. The part of the CDR3 DNA that was read is TGTGCCAGCGGCAGGGAT.

In this sample, this clone turned up a few times. The genes and germline here are from mouse. The read ends 4 residues shy of where the CDR3 ends; the end is completed using the germline J gene. The chain has TRBV19 and TRBJ2-1; possibly TRBD1 for D (5 bases). With 6 bases removed from V and 0 bases from J, the gap between germline ends came to 10 bases. The CDR3 runs to 14 residues. CDR1 FNHDT and CDR2 SITEND come from the germline V gene (reference sequence). Incomplete CDR3 DNA: TGTGCCAGCACCGTGGACATTAACTATGCT. It codes for CASTVDINYA. The whole CDR3 sequence is CASTVDINYAEQFF.

On this clone: Each gene name is a mouse one. With the read ending 4 residues before the CDR3 end, the germline J gene is used to fill in that end. V usage is TRBV19 and J usage is TRBJ2-1; a weak D match, TRBD1 (6 bases). Germline-derived CDR1 and CDR2 are FNHDT and SITEND (reference sequence). The CDR3 consists of 14 residues. With 5 bases removed from V and 3 bases from J, the gap between germline ends came to 12 bases. Here the CDR3 reads CASSRQAPYAEQFF. CDR3 bases read: TGTGCCAGCAGCCGACAGGCCCCCTATGCT.

Concerning this clone itself: The genes and germline here are from mouse. The DNA ends 4 residues before the CDR3 does, and the rest of the CDR3 is filled in from the germline J gene. This rearrangement joins TRBV13-3 to TRBJ2-4; no clear D. CDR1 is NNHDY, CDR2 SYVADS, per germline. Trimming took off 1 base at V and 0 bases at J, with 9 bases between the two ends. The CDR3 extends over 15 amino acids. CDR3 region: CASSDITSSQNTLYF. The sequenced part of the CDR3 DNA is TGTGCCAGCAGTGATATTACATCTAGTCAAAAC. The entire variable domain, with the rest obtained from reference TRBV13-3 and TRBJ2-4, is as follows: EAAVTQSPRSKVAVTGGKVTLSCHQTNNHDYMYWYRQDTGHGLRLIHYSYVADSTEKGDIPDGYKASRPSQENFSLILELASLSQTAVYFCASSDITSSQNTLYFGAGTRLSVL.

On this clone: Germline and genes: mouse. From the germline J gene comes the end of the CDR3, since the read stops 4 residues before it. The V gene is TRBV19, the J gene TRBJ1-1, with no clear D. The V end lost 4 bases, the J end lost 1 base, and 8 bases lay between the germline ends. The CDR3 spans 13 residues. Germline lookup yields CDR1 FNHDT and CDR2 SITEND (reference sequence). The CDR3 region is CASSQELNTEVFF. The sequenced part of the CDR3 DNA is TGTGCCAGCAGTCAGGAATTAAACACA.

The table lists this clone with a few counts. Mouse germline and gene names are used. The read finishes 4 residues shy of the CDR3 end, and the germline J gene is used to complete it. This sequence joins TRBV1 and TRBJ2-3; D call uncertain. CDR1 NSQYPW and CDR2 LRSPGD come from the germline V gene (reference sequence). Trimming shortened V by 0 bases and J by 0 bases, and 10 bases separated the two germline ends. The CDR3 has 16 residues. CDR3 residues: CTCSADIGTSAETLYF. The sequenced CDR3 bases are TGCACCTGCAGTGCAGATATCGGTACTAGTGCAGAA.

This clone was recorded a few times. Gene names are the mouse ones. The read falls 4 residues short of the CDR3 end, and the missing part is taken from the germline J gene. The gene calls are TRBV13-3 and TRBJ1-4, with D perhaps TRBD1 (5 bases). The CDR3 is 13 residues long. Germline CDR1 NNHDY, CDR2 SYVADS. The part of the CDR3 DNA that was read is TGTGCCAGCAGTACTGGGGGGTTCGAA. This gives the protein CASSTGGFE. The CDR3 in its entirety is CASSTGGFERLFF.

There are a few counts of this clone. Genes here carry mouse names. The CDR3 end lies 4 residues beyond the end of the read and is filled in from the germline J gene. The chain carries TRBV13-3 and TRBJ1-1, with 7 nucleotides matching TRBD1. This CDR3 contains 13 residues. Germline CDR1 is NNHDY and CDR2 is SYVADS. The CDR3 reads CASSVKGAAEVFF. The CDR3 bases that were read are TGTGCCAGCAGTGTTAAGGGGGCGGCA.

This clone was detected ten times or more. Gene names are mouse gene names. The CDR3 is cut off 4 residues early in the read; its end comes from the germline J gene. V usage is TRBV13-3 and J usage is TRBJ2-3; 7 bases match TRBD1. CDR1 and CDR2 (germline): NNHDY, SYVADS. V trimming: 5 bases; J trimming: 2 bases; junction bases outside the gene matches: 5. The CDR3 has 14 amino acids. The CDR3 sequence: CASRSGTDAETLYF. CDR3 bases read: TGTGCCAGCAGGTCCGGGACAGATGCAGAA.

This clone has just a few counts. Gene names and germline refer to mouse. Read data end 4 residues before the CDR3 end; the end is taken from the germline J gene. The chain employs TRBV19 and TRBJ2-1, with D unresolved. Germline V gives CDR1 FNHDT, CDR2 SITEND (reference sequence). The CDR3 spans 12 residues. V lost 8 bases and J lost 0, with 6 bases in between. The CDR3 bases that were read are TGTGCCAGTACATTTAACTATGCT. Its protein product is CASTFNYA. The complete CDR3 reads CASTFNYAEQFF.

As for this clone: Germline and genes: mouse. The read falls 4 residues short of the CDR3 end, and the missing part is taken from the germline J gene. The chain is built from TRBV13-3 and TRBJ1-4, with 11 bases identical to TRBD1. Germline loops: CDR1 NNHDY, CDR2 SYVADS. This CDR3 spans 18 amino acids. V dropped 1 base and J dropped 0; count of bases not matched to a gene: 5. This CDR3 reads CASSDTGTGGISNERLFF. The CDR3 bases that were read are TGTGCCAGCAGTGATACTGGGACAGGGGGTATTTCCAACGAA.

On this clone itself: The gene symbols are mouse symbols. Read sequence stops 4 residues before the CDR3 end, and the germline J gene provides the missing end. The gene calls are TRBV19 and TRBJ2-7; 9 nucleotides line up with TRBD1. Germline V lookup: CDR1 FNHDT, CDR2 SITEND (reference sequence). The CDR3 is 15 amino acids. CDR3 loop: CASSPRPGQGYEQYF. The CDR3 DNA, read in part, is TGTGCCAGCAGTCCGCGCCCGGGACAGGGTTAT. The full variable domain, rest sourced from reference TRBV19 and TRBJ2-7, is GGIITQTPKFLIGQEGQKLTLKCQQNFNHDTMYWYRQDSGKGLRLIYYSITENDLQKGDLSEGYDASREKKSSFSLTVTSAQKNEMAVFLCASSPRPGQGYEQYFGPGTRLTVL.

In regard to this clone: All gene names here are mouse names. The read ends 4 residues shy of where the CDR3 ends; the end is completed using the germline J gene. The chain has TRBV1 and TRBJ2-5; TRBD2 matches at 10 bases. This CDR3 is 13 amino acids long. Germline CDR1 and CDR2: NSQYPW and LRSPGD (reference sequence). CDR3 DNA (partial): TGCACCTGCAACGGACTGGGGGAAGAC. Translation: CTCNGLGED. The CDR3 as a whole reads CTCNGLGEDTQYF.

Remarks on this clone: All gene names here are mouse names. From the germline J gene comes the end of the CDR3, since the read stops 4 residues before it. The gene calls are TRBV13-1 and TRBJ2-7; 9 nucleotides match TRBD2. The J segment lost 3 bases and the V segment lost 2 bases, leaving 6 bases of the junction unmatched. CDR3 length equals 15 residues. The germline V gene has CDR1 NSHNY and CDR2 SYGAGN. CDR3: CASSDANWGVYEQYF. CDR3 bases read: TGTGCCAGCAGTGACGCGAACTGGGGGGTCTAT.

This clone occurred a few times. Here the gene names and germline are mouse. The read comes to an end 4 residues before the CDR3 does, leaving the germline J gene to fill in the end. The chain recombines TRBV13-3 with TRBJ2-1; TRBD2 aligns across 10 bases. In germline, CDR1 is NNHDY, CDR2 SYVADS. The CDR3 contains 12 residues. The junction had 1 base not matched to a gene; V was cut back by 7 bases and J by 6 bases. CDR3: CASAGGAAEQFF. Partial CDR3 DNA: TGTGCCAGCGCTGGGGGGGCTGCT.

This clone came up many times. Gene names are the mouse ones. Read coverage stops 4 residues before the CDR3 terminus; the germline J gene supplies the remainder. The J gene is TRBJ1-2, the V gene TRBV19; a weak D match, TRBD1 (5 bases). This CDR3 has 14 amino acids. Trimming removed 4 bases at V and 4 bases at J, with 14 bases between. Germline V gene sequence: CDR1 FNHDT, CDR2 SITEND (reference sequence). The sequenced CDR3 bases are TGTGCCAGCAGTCCCCGGCCAGGGTTCTCC. This codes for CASSPRPGFS. From start to end, the CDR3 is CASSPRPGFSDYTF. Looking up the rest from reference TRBV19 and TRBJ1-2 gives the full variable domain: GGIITQTPKFLIGQEGQKLTLKCQQNFNHDTMYWYRQDSGKGLRLIYYSITENDLQKGDLSEGYDASREKKSSFSLTVTSAQKNEMAVFLCASSPRPGFSDYTFGSGTRLLVI.

About this clone: Germline and genes: mouse. The sample contains more than one DNA sequence encoding this CDR3. The CDR3: CASSTGQGSNSDYTF. CDR3 bases read: TGTGCCAGCAGTACCGGACAGGGATCAAACTCC. V usage is TRBV19 and J usage is TRBJ1-2; the match to TRBD1 covers 8 bases. Sequencing ends 4 residues short of the CDR3 end; the germline J gene provides the rest. Unmatched junction bases numbered 4, after V lost 3 bases and J lost 0 bases. Germline assignment: CDR1 FNHDT and CDR2 SITEND (reference sequence). CDR3 length equals 15 residues.